Listed here is a single T cell receptor beta chain. Its antigen is as yet unknown. The sample is drawn from a study of cytomegalovirus exposure and HLA in healthy donors. Study-wide findings and caveats: The authors later found TCR association rates varying by HLA locus, with DRB1 most and HLA-C fewest. Sequence variants that were highly shared formed a cluster that was likely a sequencing artifact. Excluded: some indistinguishable V segments such as TRBV6-2 and TRBV6-3. As confirmed in vitro, a few CMV-associated chains were specific for CMV antigens.

Trimming cost V 3 bases and J 5 bases, with 14 bases left between them. Germline values: CDR1 LNHDA, CDR2 SQIVND (reference sequence). There are 14 residues in the CDR3. Primers for the PCR totalled 60 Vbeta and 13 Jbeta. Generated by immunoSEQ multiplex PCR, the TCRdb table keeps only in-frame clones and is missing some. The table records about 150,000 clones, around 75% of them present only once. This sequence originates from a man in his late teens or twenties in good health and CMV-seronegative. This chain links TRBV19 with TRBJ2-7; weak D call: TRBD2 (6 bases). Sequences were obtained from PBMCs. The DNA for the CDR3 is TGTGCCAGTAGTATTGTTGGTAGCGGCAACGAGCAGTACTTC. This gives the protein CASSIVGSGNEQYF.